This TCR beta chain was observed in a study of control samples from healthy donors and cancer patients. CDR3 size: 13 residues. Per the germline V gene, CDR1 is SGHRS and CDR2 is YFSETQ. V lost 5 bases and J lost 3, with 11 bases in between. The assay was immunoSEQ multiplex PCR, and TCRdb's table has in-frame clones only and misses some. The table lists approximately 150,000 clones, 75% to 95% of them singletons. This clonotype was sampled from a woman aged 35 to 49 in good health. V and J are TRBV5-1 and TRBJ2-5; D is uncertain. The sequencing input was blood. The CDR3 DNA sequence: TGCGCCAGCAGTCGGAGAGAGGAAGAGACCCAGTACTTC. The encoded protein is CASSRREEETQYF.